The T cell receptor (beta chain) under discussion was sequenced for a study of blood T cells in healthy people across ages. Regarding this clonotype: No antigen is known for it.

Findings and limits, study-wide: There were more naive CD4+ cells and higher diversity in long-lived donors than in aged donors. Percentage of naive T cells showed a strong correlation with TCR beta diversity. Underestimates were what the diversity estimates from one million T cells were considered to be.

Germline CDR1 and CDR2: SGHRS and YFSETQ. V was clipped by 3 bases and J by 3 bases; unmatched bases: 12. This CDR3 contains 17 residues. With a J-beta primer mix and a sample-barcoded 5' primer, a second PCR ran about 6 to 11 cycles. One entry per CDR3 protein results from TCRdb running MiXCR on the 5' RACE reads. The sample comprises some 1,800,000 distinct CDR3 sequences, roughly two fifths of which are singletons, and 23% rests with the top ten. The TCR originated in a human donor in good health. Sequencing input: blood. This rearrangement joins TRBV5-1 to TRBJ2-3; 8 positions agree with TRBD2. This chain's CDR3 is CASSWGSDGGATDTQYF. Here the CDR3 DNA reads TGCGCCAGCAGCTGGGGGTCGGACGGGGGGGCGACAGATACGCAGTATTTT.